The clone carrying this T cell receptor (beta chain) has at least ten counts. The data originate from a study of CD8 T cells in ankylosing spondylitis. There are 15 residues in the CDR3. Germline CDR1 and CDR2: KGHDR and SFDVKD. V was clipped by 11 bases and J by 6 bases; unmatched bases: 15. TCRdb independently ran MiXCR on the 5' RACE reads; one entry per CDR3 protein. The repertoire includes approximately 100,000 distinct CDR3 sequences, almost 8.5% of them detected once, and around a tenth sits in the top ten. What was sequenced was blood, either unsorted or a sorted T cell fraction (not recorded which). The V call is TRBV24-1, the J call TRBJ2-1; 7 nucleotides align to TRBD1. The sequence derives from a male donor with ankylosing spondylitis or in good health (not recorded which). The CDR3 DNA reads as TGTGCCAGTGATTGGGTAGACAGGGCTCGCAATGAGCAGTTCTTC. Translation gives CASDWVDRARNEQFF.